This T cell receptor (beta chain) was profiled in a study of OX40 agonist ivuxolimab in advanced cancers. Germline loops: CDR1 MDHEN, CDR2 SYDVKM. The CDR3 has 15 amino acids. V shed 3 bases and J 2 bases; nucleotides not matched to a gene: 6. TCRdb's copy holds only in-frame clones and misses some; the assay was immunoSEQ multiplex PCR. Among roughly 86,000 clones listed, roughly nine tenths were seen once. This clonotype originated in an adult with an advanced solid tumor such as melanoma, head and neck, liver or kidney cancer. Sequences were derived from CD4+ or CD8+ T cells sorted from blood, sampled in a trial of the OX40 agonist ivuxolimab. This chain joins TRBV28 and TRBJ1-2; 7 bases are shared with TRBD1. The CDR3 loop is CASSLGTVPNYGYTF. CDR3 in DNA: TGTGCCAGCAGTTTGGGGACAGTCCCCAACTATGGCTACACCTTC.